The T cell receptor (beta chain) under discussion was sequenced for a study of spatial heterogeneity in lung cancer. The presence of a unique molecular identifier marked each TCR cDNA molecule. TCRdb called the 5' RACE reads again in MiXCR, with one record for every CDR3 protein. The sample holds 45,000 to 55,000 distinct CDR3 sequences, approximately 5% seen once. Sample time point: sample taken at primary tumor resection. No cell sorting; template was whole RNA from tumor, lung tissue or PBMC. V lost 1 base and J lost 2; bases outside the gene matches: 2. CDR3 size: 14 residues. Germline V gene sequence: CDR1 SGHTA, CDR2 FQGNSA.

The sequence was collected from a male donor with early-stage non-small cell lung cancer. Source: PBMCs, taken at surgery. The chain joins TRBV7-2 to TRBJ2-7; 7 bases line up with TRBD2. This CDR3 is CASSLGLAAYEQYF. The CDR3 coding sequence is TGTGCCAGCAGCTTAGGACTAGCAGCCTACGAGCAGTACTTC.